The 13 T cell receptor beta chains below come from one sample, sequenced in a study of CD8 T cells in ankylosing spondylitis. TCRdb passed the 5' RACE reads through MiXCR, listing each CDR3 protein once. The table includes 200,000 to 250,000 distinct CDR3 sequences, roughly 25% detected once. Material for sequencing was blood, either unsorted or a sorted T cell fraction (not recorded which). These receptors all come from a male donor with ankylosing spondylitis or in good health (not recorded which).

This clonotype showed up just a few times. The chain recombines TRBV6-1 with TRBJ2-7, with D perhaps TRBD1 (5 bases). CDR1 and CDR2 (germline): MNHNS, SASEGT. Trimming stripped 2 bases from V and 3 bases from J, with 11 bases between. This CDR3 is 14 amino acids long. The CDR3 reads CASSERGDSYEQYF. In nucleotides, the CDR3 is TGTGCCAGCAGTGAACGTGGAGACAGCTACGAGCAGTACTTC.

This clonotype was seen at least ten times. The CDR3 DNA is TGCAGTGCTAGTGGTCCGGGGAGGCAAGAGACCCAGTACTTC. It translates to CSASGPGRQETQYF. The J gene is TRBJ2-5, the V gene TRBV20-1; TRBD2 might be the D (6 bases). Trimming removed 3 bases from V and 2 bases from J, with 13 bases in between. The CDR3 consists of 14 residues. CDR1 is DFQATT, CDR2 SNEGSKA, per germline (reference sequence).

In this sample, this clonotype turned up many times. The rearrangement uses TRBV20-1 and TRBJ2-2, with D hard to call. The CDR3 has 14 residues. CDR1 and CDR2 (germline): DFQATT, SNEGSKA (reference sequence). Trimming took off 5 bases at V and 5 bases at J, with 15 bases between the two ends. The CDR3 DNA reads TGCAGTGCTTCCCCGGTGGTGTATACCGGGGAGCTGTTTTTT. Residues: CSASPVVYTGELFF.

This clonotype showed up many times. The V call is TRBV12-3 or TRBV12-4, the J call TRBJ2-3; 8 nucleotides match TRBD2. CDR3 size: 16 residues. Trimming removed 2 bases from V and 8 bases from J; junction bases left unmatched: 12. The CDR3 loop reads CASSLRLARQLGTQYF. For the CDR3, the DNA is TGTGCCAGCAGTTTAAGACTAGCGAGACAATTGGGTACGCAGTATTTT.

The chain couples TRBV7-9 to TRBJ2-3; no definite D call. The V gene's germline CDR1 is SEHNR and CDR2 FQNEAQ (reference sequence). There are 12 residues in the CDR3. Trimming took 5 bases from V and 3 from J, leaving 6 bases between them. CDR3 sequence reads: CASSGGTDTQYF. CDR3 nucleotides: TGTGCCAGCAGCGGCGGAACAGATACGCAGTATTTT.

The V call is TRBV20-1, the J call TRBJ2-4; perhaps D is TRBD1 or TRBD2 (6 bases each). V was clipped by 3 bases and J by 7 bases, with 16 bases between them. Germline V gives CDR1 DFQATT, CDR2 SNEGSKA (reference sequence). The CDR3 is 14 amino acids. The CDR3 loop reads CSARDYTGRNIQYF. CDR3 sequence (DNA): TGCAGTGCTAGGGACTATACAGGGCGCAACATTCAGTACTTC.

V is TRBV29-1 and J is TRBJ1-1; D might be TRBD1 (5 bases). CDR1 and CDR2 from the germline V gene are SQVTM and ANQGSEA. The CDR3 has 13 residues. Trimming cost V 2 bases and J 2 bases, with 9 bases left between them. As DNA, the CDR3 is TGCAGCGTTGAACCAGGGAGAAACACTGAAGCTTTCTTT. It is translated as CSVEPGRNTEAFF.

This clonotype was seen at least ten times. The chain joins TRBV7-2 to TRBJ2-1; 12 bases match TRBD2. The germline V gene encodes CDR1 SGHTA and CDR2 FQGNSA. This CDR3 is built from 15 residues. With 5 bases clipped from V and 7 bases from J, the junction kept 6 bases outside the gene matches. DNA for the CDR3: TGTGCCAGCAGCCGACTAGCGGGAGTTTATAATGAGCAGTTCTTC. This sequence encodes CASSRLAGVYNEQFF.

The rearrangement links TRBV10-2 to TRBJ2-3; possible D gene TRBD1, 6 bases. This CDR3 spans 16 amino acids. Looked up from germline, CDR1 is WSHSY and CDR2 is SAAADI. Trimming stripped 4 bases from V and 5 bases from J, with 19 bases between. The CDR3 region is CASSGMTGGLQDTQYF. Written as DNA, the CDR3 is TGCGCCAGCAGTGGGATGACAGGCGGACTGCAAGATACGCAGTATTTT.

The table lists this clonotype with many counts. The gene calls are TRBV20-1 and TRBJ2-2; 9 nucleotides match TRBD1. Losses at the gene ends were 6 bases for V and 5 bases for J; bases not matched to a gene: 7. The CDR3 is 14 amino acids. CDR1 is DFQATT and CDR2 is SNEGSKA in the germline V gene (reference sequence). CDR3 protein: CSAHRGLDTGELFF. The DNA of the CDR3 is TGCAGTGCCCACAGGGGGCTGGATACCGGGGAGCTGTTTTTT.

This clonotype was detected many times. The J gene is TRBJ1-5, the V gene TRBV12-3 or TRBV12-4, with a possible D match to TRBD1 (5 bases). Trimming took 3 bases from V and 3 from J, leaving 9 bases between them. This CDR3 has 14 amino acids. The CDR3 loop is CASSFQQANQPQHF. In nucleotides, the CDR3 is TGTGCCAGCAGTTTTCAACAGGCCAATCAGCCCCAGCATTTT.

This sequence joins TRBV7-3 and TRBJ2-2; D remains ambiguous. CDR1 and CDR2 (germline): SGHTA, FQGTGA. The CDR3 totals 13 residues. Trimming stripped 5 bases from V and 4 bases from J, with 8 bases between. In DNA form, the CDR3 reads TGTGCCAGCAGCCCTAGACCCACCGGGGAGCTGTTTTTT. Amino acid sequence: CASSPRPTGELFF.

Ten or more counts support this clonotype. The chain is built from TRBV6-2 or TRBV6-3 and TRBJ2-4; D call uncertain. This CDR3 region has 17 residues. Germline CDR1 is MNHEY and CDR2 is SVGEGT. V dropped 0 bases and J dropped 1 base, with 13 bases sitting between them. CDR3 amino acids: CASSYSNPIRAKNIQYF. The CDR3 DNA reads TGTGCCAGCAGTTACTCGAATCCGATCCGGGCCAAAAACATTCAGTACTTC.